Below, 7 T cell receptor beta chains from the same sample are listed, as sequenced in a study of blood T cell repertoires in COVID-19. Here immunoSEQ multiplex PCR was the method, and the copy in TCRdb shows in-frame clones only, minus some. The data hold tens of thousands of clones, with 65% to 85% observed a single time. Source material: peripheral blood. Receptor source: an elderly man with active or convalescent COVID-19.

The rearrangement joins TRBV3-1 (or the pseudogene TRBV3-2) to TRBJ1-2, with 10 bases lining up with TRBD1. The trim removed 3 bases at V and 4 bases at J, leaving 5 bases unmatched. From germline, CDR1 is LGHDT and CDR2 YNNKEL (reference sequence). The CDR3 has 15 amino acids. The CDR3, as DNA: TGTGCCAGCAGCCAGGGACAGGGGCGAAGCTATGGCTACACCTTC. Translating it yields CASSQGQGRSYGYTF.

The chain joins TRBV6-5 to TRBJ1-5; D unclear. CDR1 and CDR2 (germline): MNHEY, SVGAGI. The CDR3 is 15 amino acids. The germline V and J ends were trimmed by 6 bases and 6 bases, with 18 bases remaining between them. CDR3 nucleotide sequence: TGTGCCAGCAGCTCCCTCGGGGTTGGGAGTCAGCCCCAGCATTTT. Protein: CASSSLGVGSQPQHF.

Ten or more counts support this clone. The J gene is TRBJ2-1, the V gene TRBV5-1, with a possible D match to TRBD2 (6 bases). This CDR3 is built from 15 residues. Germline V gene lookup returns CDR1 SGHRS and CDR2 YFSETQ. V was trimmed by 0 bases and J by 10 bases, leaving 17 bases between them. The CDR3: CASSLGLTGEPEQFF. CDR3 sequence (DNA): TGCGCCAGCAGCTTGGGACTGACGGGGGAGCCGGAGCAGTTCTTC.

The chain employs TRBV5-4 and TRBJ1-2, with TRBD1 matching over 7 bases. V dropped 3 bases and J dropped 8; count of bases not matched to a gene: 7. The germline CDR1 and CDR2 sequences are SGHNT and YYREEE (reference sequence). This CDR3 spans 13 amino acids. CDR3 region: CASSSGTAWGYTF. For the CDR3, the DNA is TGTGCCAGCAGCTCCGGGACAGCTTGGGGCTACACCTTC.

The chain couples TRBV5-1 to TRBJ2-3, with D perhaps matching TRBD2 (6 bases). Germline CDR1 is SGHRS and CDR2 is YFSETQ. Trimming removed 7 bases at V and 4 bases at J, with 16 bases between. This CDR3 region has 14 residues. The CDR3 DNA reads as TGCGCCAGCGGGAGGCCCGGCTCGGCAGATACGCAGTATTTT. This sequence encodes CASGRPGSADTQYF.

The chain is built from TRBV3-1 (or the pseudogene TRBV3-2) and TRBJ2-1; 11 nucleotides agree with TRBD2. With V trimmed by 1 base and J by 9 bases, 5 bases remained unmatched. CDR3 length equals 15 residues. Germline CDR1 and CDR2: LGHDT and YNNKEL (reference sequence). The CDR3 sequence: CASSQALAGVAEQFF. DNA for the CDR3: TGTGCCAGCAGCCAAGCACTAGCGGGAGTGGCTGAGCAGTTCTTC.

This clone was seen just once. The chain combines TRBV9 with TRBJ2-1; maybe TRBD2 (6 bases). Germline CDR1 is SGDLS and CDR2 is YYNGEE. The V and J ends lost 1 base and 7 bases respectively, with 18 bases between them. The CDR3 contains 16 residues. Here the CDR3 reads CASSVNLRRGLNEQFF. The CDR3 DNA follows: TGTGCCAGCAGCGTAAATCTACGGCGGGGCCTTAATGAGCAGTTCTTC.